This T cell receptor (beta chain) is from a study of cytomegalovirus exposure and HLA in healthy donors. General observations from the study: Previously analyzed data showed that most TCR beta V segments were productive at a frequency of about 87% or about 30%.

Use of 60 Vbeta and 13 Jbeta primers characterized the PCR. TCRdb's copy holds only in-frame clones and misses some; the assay was immunoSEQ multiplex PCR. The profile shows 100,000 to 120,000 clones, 60% to 80% of them singletons. In the case of this clone: Antigen specificity is unknown.

Germline V gene sequence: CDR1 SGHRS, CDR2 YFSETQ. CDR3 size: 15 residues. V lost 1 base and J lost 3, with 14 bases in between. The chain is built from TRBV5-1 and TRBJ2-7; possible D gene TRBD1, 6 bases. The source of this sequence is a woman in her 30s in good health and CMV-seropositive. Source material: PBMCs. For the CDR3, the DNA is TGCGCCAGCAGCTTGTTCAGGGAAGGGGGCTACGAGCAGTACTTC. It specifies CASSLFREGGYEQYF.